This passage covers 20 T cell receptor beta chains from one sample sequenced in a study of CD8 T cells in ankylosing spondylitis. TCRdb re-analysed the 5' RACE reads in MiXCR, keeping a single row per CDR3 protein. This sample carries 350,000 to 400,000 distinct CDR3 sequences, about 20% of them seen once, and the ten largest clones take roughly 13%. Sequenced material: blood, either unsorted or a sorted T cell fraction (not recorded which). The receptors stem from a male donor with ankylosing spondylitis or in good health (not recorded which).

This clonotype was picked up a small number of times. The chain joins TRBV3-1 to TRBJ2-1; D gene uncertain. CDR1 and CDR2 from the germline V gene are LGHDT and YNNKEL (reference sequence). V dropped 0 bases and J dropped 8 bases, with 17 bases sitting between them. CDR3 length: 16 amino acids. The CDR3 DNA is TGTGCCAGCAGCCAAGATTTGGACGTAGGCCCGGATGAGCAGTTCTTC. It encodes CASSQDLDVGPDEQFF.

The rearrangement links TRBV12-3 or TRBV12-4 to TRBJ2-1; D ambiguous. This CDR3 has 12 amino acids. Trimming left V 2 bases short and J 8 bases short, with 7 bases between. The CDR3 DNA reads TGTGCCAGCAGTTTAACGTTCGATGAGCAGTTCTTC. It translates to CASSLTFDEQFF.

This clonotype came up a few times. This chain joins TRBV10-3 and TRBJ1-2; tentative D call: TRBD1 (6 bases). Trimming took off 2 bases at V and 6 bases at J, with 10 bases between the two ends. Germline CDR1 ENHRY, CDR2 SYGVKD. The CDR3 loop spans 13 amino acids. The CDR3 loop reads CAISEIAGDGYTF. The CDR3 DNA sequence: TGTGCCATCAGTGAGATTGCAGGGGATGGCTACACCTTC.

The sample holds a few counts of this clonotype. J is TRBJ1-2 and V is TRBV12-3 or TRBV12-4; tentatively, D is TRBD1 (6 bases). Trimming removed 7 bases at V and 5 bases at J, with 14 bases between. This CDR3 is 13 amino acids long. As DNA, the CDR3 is TGTGCCAGCAACAAACCAGGGGAGTATGGCTACACCTTC. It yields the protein CASNKPGEYGYTF.

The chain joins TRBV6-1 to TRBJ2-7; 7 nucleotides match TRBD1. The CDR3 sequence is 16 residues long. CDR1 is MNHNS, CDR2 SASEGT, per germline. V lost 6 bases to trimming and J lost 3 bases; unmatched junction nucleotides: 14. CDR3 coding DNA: TGTGCCAGCAGCCCCGGCGGACAGGCGGGCCTCTACGAGCAGTACTTC. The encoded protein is CASSPGGQAGLYEQYF.

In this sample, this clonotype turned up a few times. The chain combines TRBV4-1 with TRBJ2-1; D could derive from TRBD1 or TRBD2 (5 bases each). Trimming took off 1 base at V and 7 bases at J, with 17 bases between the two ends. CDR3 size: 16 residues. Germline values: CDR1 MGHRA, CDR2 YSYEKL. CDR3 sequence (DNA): TGCGCCAGCAGCCAAGGCTCAGGGATGGACTGGAATGAGCAGTTCTTC. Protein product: CASSQGSGMDWNEQFF.

In DNA form, the CDR3 reads TGTGCCAGCAGTTACTCGGCTAGCGGCCCCTACGAGCAGTACTTC. Translated: CASSYSASGPYEQYF. The rearrangement uses TRBV6-5 and TRBJ2-7; 7 bases align to TRBD2. Germline CDR1 and CDR2: MNHEY and SVGAGI. There are 15 residues in the CDR3. V lost 0 bases and J lost 2; bases outside the gene matches: 4.

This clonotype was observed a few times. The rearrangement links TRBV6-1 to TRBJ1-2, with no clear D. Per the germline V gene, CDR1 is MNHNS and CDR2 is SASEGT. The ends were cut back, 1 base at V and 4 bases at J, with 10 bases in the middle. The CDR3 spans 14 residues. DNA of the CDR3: TGTGCCAGCAGTGAAGTAGAGGGAGGCTATGGCTACACCTTC. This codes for CASSEVEGGYGYTF.

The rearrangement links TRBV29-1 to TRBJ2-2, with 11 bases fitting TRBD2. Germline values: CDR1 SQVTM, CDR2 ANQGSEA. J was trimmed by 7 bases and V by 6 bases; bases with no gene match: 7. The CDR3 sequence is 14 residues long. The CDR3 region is CSVVAGGPFGELFF. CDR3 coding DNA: TGCAGCGTGGTAGCGGGGGGGCCGTTCGGGGAGCTGTTTTTT.

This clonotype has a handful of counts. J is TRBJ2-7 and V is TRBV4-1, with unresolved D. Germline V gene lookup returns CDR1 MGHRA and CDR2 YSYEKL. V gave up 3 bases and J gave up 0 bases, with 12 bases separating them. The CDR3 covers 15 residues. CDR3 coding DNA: TGCGCCAGCAGCCACCCCGACCGAAGCTCCTACGAGCAGTACTTC. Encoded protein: CASSHPDRSSYEQYF.

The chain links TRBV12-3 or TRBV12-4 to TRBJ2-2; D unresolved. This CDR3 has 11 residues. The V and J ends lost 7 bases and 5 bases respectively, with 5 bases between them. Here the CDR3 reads CASTVTGELFF. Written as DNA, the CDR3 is TGTGCCAGCACGGTTACCGGGGAGCTGTTTTTT.

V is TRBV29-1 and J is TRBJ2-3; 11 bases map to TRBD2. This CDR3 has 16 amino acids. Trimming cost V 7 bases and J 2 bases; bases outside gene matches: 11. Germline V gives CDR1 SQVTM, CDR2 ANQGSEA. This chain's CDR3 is CSARGLAGGATDTQYF. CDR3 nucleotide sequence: TGCAGCGCCCGGGGGCTAGCGGGGGGCGCCACAGATACGCAGTATTTT.

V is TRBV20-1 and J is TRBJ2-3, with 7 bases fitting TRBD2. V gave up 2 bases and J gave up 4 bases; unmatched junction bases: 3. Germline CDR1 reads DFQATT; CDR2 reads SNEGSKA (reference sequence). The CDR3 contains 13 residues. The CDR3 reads CSARRLAADTQYF. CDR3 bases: TGCAGTGCTAGAAGACTAGCTGCAGATACGCAGTATTTT.

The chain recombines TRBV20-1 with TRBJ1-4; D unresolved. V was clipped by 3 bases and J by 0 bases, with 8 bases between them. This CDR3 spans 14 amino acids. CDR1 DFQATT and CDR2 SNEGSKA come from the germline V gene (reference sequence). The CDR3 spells CSASLGTTNEKLFF. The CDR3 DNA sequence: TGCAGTGCTAGTTTGGGAACAACTAATGAAAAACTGTTTTTT.

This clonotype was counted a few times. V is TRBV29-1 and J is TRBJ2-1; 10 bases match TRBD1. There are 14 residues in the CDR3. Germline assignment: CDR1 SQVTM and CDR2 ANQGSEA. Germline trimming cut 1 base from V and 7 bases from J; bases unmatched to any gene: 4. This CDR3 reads CSVEGDRGQNEQFF. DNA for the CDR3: TGCAGCGTTGAAGGAGACAGGGGGCAAAATGAGCAGTTCTTC.

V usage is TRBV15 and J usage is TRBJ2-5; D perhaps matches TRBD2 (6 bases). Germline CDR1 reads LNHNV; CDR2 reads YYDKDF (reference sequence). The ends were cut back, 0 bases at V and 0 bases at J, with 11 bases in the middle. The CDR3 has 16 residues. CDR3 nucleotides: TGTGCCACCAGCAGAGAGGGCGGGGAGTACCAAGAGACCCAGTACTTC. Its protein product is CATSREGGEYQETQYF.

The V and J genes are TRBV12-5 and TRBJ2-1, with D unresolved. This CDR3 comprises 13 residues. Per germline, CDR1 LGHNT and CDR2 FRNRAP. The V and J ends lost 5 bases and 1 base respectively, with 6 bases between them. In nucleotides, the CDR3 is TGTGCTAGTGGTCCCGAGTCCTACAATGAGCAGTTCTTC. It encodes CASGPESYNEQFF.

Here the CDR3 DNA reads TGTGCCAGCAGCGTAGGGAGGGACCTCTCCTACGAGCAGTACTTC. This gives the protein CASSVGRDLSYEQYF. The V and J genes are TRBV9 and TRBJ2-7, with D possibly matching TRBD2 (6 bases). V was clipped by 0 bases and J by 0 bases, with 10 bases between them. CDR1 SGDLS and CDR2 YYNGEE come from the germline V gene. The CDR3 totals 15 residues.

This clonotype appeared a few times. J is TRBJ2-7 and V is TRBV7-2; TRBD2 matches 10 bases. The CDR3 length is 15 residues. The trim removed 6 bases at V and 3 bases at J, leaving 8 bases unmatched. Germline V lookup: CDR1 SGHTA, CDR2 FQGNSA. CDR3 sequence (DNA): TGTGCCAGCAGGACGGGACTAGCGATAAACTACGAGCAGTACTTC. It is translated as CASRTGLAINYEQYF.

The DNA for the CDR3 is TGCAGCGTTGTATCTAACTATGGCTACACCTTC. As protein: CSVVSNYGYTF. This sequence joins TRBV29-1 and TRBJ1-2; D gene unclear. Trimming left V 4 bases short and J 0 bases short, with 3 bases between. CDR1 SQVTM and CDR2 ANQGSEA come from the germline V gene. This CDR3 is 11 amino acids long.